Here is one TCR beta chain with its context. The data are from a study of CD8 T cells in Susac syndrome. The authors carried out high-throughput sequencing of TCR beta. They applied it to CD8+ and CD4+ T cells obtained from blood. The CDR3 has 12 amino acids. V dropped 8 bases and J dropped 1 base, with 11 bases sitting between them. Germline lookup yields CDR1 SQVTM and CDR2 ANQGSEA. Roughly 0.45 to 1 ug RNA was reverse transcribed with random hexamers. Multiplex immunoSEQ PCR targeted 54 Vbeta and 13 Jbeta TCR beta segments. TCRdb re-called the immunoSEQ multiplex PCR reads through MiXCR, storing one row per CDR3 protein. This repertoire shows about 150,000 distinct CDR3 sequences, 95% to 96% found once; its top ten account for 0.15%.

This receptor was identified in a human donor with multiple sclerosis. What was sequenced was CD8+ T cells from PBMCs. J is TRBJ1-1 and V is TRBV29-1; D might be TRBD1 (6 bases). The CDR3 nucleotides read TGCAGCCTAGGGGGGAGGAACACTGAAGCTTTCTTT. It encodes CSLGGRNTEAFF.